The entry below describes one T cell receptor (beta chain). This sample is drawn from a study of blood T cells in healthy people across ages. Overall study: Template switching captured about one barcoded beta molecule per two T cells.

Sample-barcoded 5' priming and a J-beta primer mix drove a second PCR of about 6 to 12 cycles. TCRdb re-called the 5' RACE reads through MiXCR, storing one row per CDR3 protein. The sample holds about 1,600,000 distinct CDR3 sequences; 42% are singletons and the top ten take roughly 7.9%. Germline V gives CDR1 SGHRS, CDR2 YFSETQ. The CDR3 loop spans 16 amino acids. The V end was cut by 4 bases, the J end by 0 bases, with 11 bases between. The sequenced material came from blood. This chain uses TRBV5-1 with TRBJ2-6; D unclear. This TCR was recovered from a woman younger than 35 in good health. This CDR3 is CASSGVKGSGANVLTF. In nucleotides, the CDR3 is TGCGCCAGCAGCGGAGTAAAGGGCTCTGGGGCCAACGTCCTGACTTTC.